This is a list of T cell receptor beta chains from one sample in a study of T cell changes during pregnancy in multiple sclerosis. Measured with immunoSEQ multiplex PCR; TCRdb has only the in-frame clones, and not every one. The top ten hold about 12% of the sample, which has 15,000 to 20,000 clones, approximately 91% seen once. This sample comprised CD8+ T cells from peripheral blood mononuclear cells, obtained after pregnancy. These receptors were taken from a female donor in good health, enrolled as a control in a pregnancy study. Both conserved end residues are part of each CDR3. A D gene is named only where the DNA matches it firmly. Size is omitted from some rows. Given values are once, few, many or a class for expanded clones.

d_gene: TRBD2
v_gene: TRBV7-9
abundance: NA
len: 17
j_gene: TRBJ2-3
CDR3aa: CASSRNLAGVHTDTQYF
CDR3nt: TGTGCCAGCAGCCGAAATCTAGCGGGAGTGCACACAGATACGCAGTATTTT

d_gene: TRBD2
v_gene: TRBV5-5
abundance: NA
len: 15
j_gene: TRBJ2-1
CDR3aa: CASSFLPGGPNEQFF
CDR3nt: TGTGCCAGCAGCTTTTTACCGGGGGGGCCGAATGAGCAGTTCTTC

d_gene: TRBD2
v_gene: TRBV28
abundance: NA
len: 14
j_gene: TRBJ2-7
CDR3aa: CASSLSGSSYEQYF
CDR3nt: TGTGCCAGCAGTCTTAGCGGGAGTAGCTACGAGCAGTACTTC

d_gene: NA
v_gene: TRBV28
abundance: NA
len: 15
j_gene: TRBJ2-5
CDR3aa: CASSLFRQIVETQYF
CDR3nt: TGTGCCAGCAGTTTGTTCAGGCAGATCGTAGAGACCCAGTACTTC

d_gene: TRBD1
v_gene: TRBV18
abundance: NA
len: 15
j_gene: TRBJ2-3
CDR3aa: CASSPPGQGPDTQYF
CDR3nt: TGTGCCAGCTCACCACCGGGACAGGGCCCAGATACGCAGTATTTT

d_gene: NA
v_gene: TRBV7-9
abundance: NA
len: 14
j_gene: TRBJ2-5
CDR3aa: CASSSTTGRETQYF
CDR3nt: TGTGCCAGCAGCTCGACGACAGGGAGGGAGACCCAGTACTTC

d_gene: TRBD2
v_gene: TRBV4-1
abundance: NA
len: 17
j_gene: TRBJ2-7
CDR3aa: CASSQGDGLAGAYEQYF
CDR3nt: TGCGCCAGCAGCCAAGGAGACGGACTAGCGGGTGCCTACGAGCAGTACTTC

d_gene: TRBD2
v_gene: TRBV6-5
abundance: NA
len: 14
j_gene: TRBJ2-2
CDR3aa: CASSYQREYGELFF
CDR3nt: TGTGCCAGCAGTTACCAGCGGGAGTACGGGGAGCTGTTTTTT

d_gene: TRBD1
v_gene: TRBV4-2
abundance: NA
len: 19
j_gene: TRBJ1-2
CDR3aa: CASSRRRRDRGKPNYGYTF
CDR3nt: TGTGCCAGCAGCCGCCGACGTCGGGACAGGGGGAAGCCTAACTATGGCTACACCTTC

d_gene: TRBD1
v_gene: TRBV27
abundance: NA
len: 15
j_gene: TRBJ2-7
CDR3aa: CASSETGGAFYEQYF
CDR3nt: TGTGCCAGCAGCGAGACAGGGGGCGCGTTCTACGAGCAGTACTTC

d_gene: TRBD2
v_gene: TRBV6-4
abundance: NA
len: 15
j_gene: TRBJ2-2
CDR3aa: CASSDGGGAVGELFF
CDR3nt: TGTGCCAGCAGTGACGGCGGGGGGGCCGTCGGGGAGCTGTTTTTT

d_gene: NA
v_gene: TRBV14
abundance: NA
len: 13
j_gene: TRBJ2-3
CDR3aa: CASSQVQVDTQYF
CDR3nt: TGTGCCAGCAGCCAAGTCCAGGTGGATACGCAGTATTTT

d_gene: NA
v_gene: TRBV15
abundance: few
len: 13
j_gene: TRBJ1-1
CDR3aa: CATSFQGNTEAFF
CDR3nt: TGTGCCACCAGCTTTCAGGGGAACACTGAAGCTTTCTTT

d_gene: TRBD1
v_gene: TRBV6-1
abundance: NA
len: 16
j_gene: TRBJ2-7
CDR3aa: CASSEVFRDRFYEQYF
CDR3nt: TGTGCCAGCAGTGAAGTGTTTCGGGACAGGTTTTACGAGCAGTACTTC

d_gene: TRBD2
v_gene: TRBV6-6
abundance: NA
len: 15
j_gene: TRBJ2-1
CDR3aa: CASTKRSGRAGEQFF
CDR3nt: TGTGCCAGCACCAAGCGGAGCGGGAGGGCCGGTGAGCAGTTCTTC

d_gene: NA
v_gene: TRBV11-2
abundance: NA
len: 12
j_gene: TRBJ2-5
CDR3aa: CASRSFQETQYF
CDR3nt: TGTGCCAGCAGGTCCTTCCAAGAGACCCAGTACTTC

d_gene: NA
v_gene: TRBV5-6
abundance: NA
len: 14
j_gene: TRBJ2-2
CDR3aa: CASSFSGNTGELFF
CDR3nt: TGTGCCAGCAGCTTTTCCGGGAACACCGGGGAGCTGTTTTTT

d_gene: TRBD1
v_gene: TRBV19
abundance: NA
len: 13
j_gene: TRBJ1-1
CDR3aa: CASTRTGGTEAFF
CDR3nt: TGTGCCAGTACCAGGACAGGAGGCACTGAAGCTTTCTTT

d_gene: TRBD2
v_gene: TRBV10-2
abundance: NA
len: 17
j_gene: TRBJ2-3
CDR3aa: CASTSHELAGATDTQYF
CDR3nt: TGCGCCAGCACCTCCCACGAACTAGCGGGGGCCACAGATACGCAGTATTTT

d_gene: NA
v_gene: TRBV19
abundance: NA
len: 15
j_gene: TRBJ2-7
CDR3aa: CASSSRHGNFYEQYF
CDR3nt: TGTGCCAGTAGTTCGCGACATGGAAATTTCTACGAGCAGTACTTC

d_gene: NA
v_gene: TRBV29-1
abundance: NA
len: 14
j_gene: TRBJ1-2
CDR3aa: CSVEDYRDDYGYTF
CDR3nt: TGCAGCGTTGAAGATTACAGGGATGATTATGGCTACACCTTC

d_gene: NA
v_gene: TRBV6-5
abundance: NA
len: 13
j_gene: TRBJ2-1
CDR3aa: CASSATRDNEQFF
CDR3nt: TGTGCCAGCAGTGCGACTAGAGACAATGAGCAGTTCTTC

d_gene: NA
v_gene: TRBV6-5
abundance: NA
len: 14
j_gene: TRBJ2-5
CDR3aa: CASSVVGAEGTQYF
CDR3nt: TGTGCCAGCAGTGTTGTCGGCGCCGAGGGGACCCAGTACTTC

d_gene: TRBD1
v_gene: TRBV2
abundance: NA
len: 14
j_gene: TRBJ2-7
CDR3aa: CASRNDRVPYEQYF
CDR3nt: TGTGCCAGCAGGAACGACAGGGTACCCTACGAGCAGTACTTC

d_gene: NA
v_gene: TRBV7-8
abundance: NA
len: 14
j_gene: TRBJ2-3
CDR3aa: CASSLELHTDTQYF
CDR3nt: TGTGCCAGCAGCTTAGAGCTGCACACAGATACGCAGTATTTT

d_gene: TRBD2
v_gene: TRBV7-7
abundance: few
len: 18
j_gene: TRBJ2-1
CDR3aa: CASSLRTPSGRAGDEQFF
CDR3nt: TGTGCTAGCAGCTTAAGGACCCCGTCCGGGAGGGCCGGGGATGAGCAGTTCTTC

d_gene: NA
v_gene: TRBV11-2
abundance: once
len: 16
j_gene: TRBJ1-3
CDR3aa: CASSLDRETSGNTIYF
CDR3nt: TGTGCCAGCAGCTTAGATCGGGAGACCTCTGGAAACACCATATATTTT

d_gene: TRBD1
v_gene: TRBV2
abundance: NA
len: 13
j_gene: TRBJ1-5
CDR3aa: CASSDTGDQPQHF
CDR3nt: TGTGCCAGCAGCGATACAGGGGATCAGCCCCAGCATTTT

d_gene: NA
v_gene: TRBV10-3
abundance: NA
len: 15
j_gene: TRBJ2-7
CDR3aa: CAISAGSLSSYEQYF
CDR3nt: TGTGCCATCAGCGCAGGGTCCCTGAGCTCCTACGAGCAGTACTTC

d_gene: TRBD1
v_gene: TRBV2
abundance: once
len: 15
j_gene: TRBJ1-4
CDR3aa: CASEKGTGENEKLFF
CDR3nt: TGTGCCAGCGAAAAAGGGACAGGCGAAAATGAAAAACTGTTTTTT

d_gene: TRBD2
v_gene: TRBV7-2
abundance: NA
len: 16
j_gene: TRBJ2-7
CDR3aa: CASSLLRLAGIYEQYF
CDR3nt: TGTGCCAGCAGCTTACTCAGACTAGCGGGGATCTACGAGCAGTACTTC

d_gene: TRBD2
v_gene: TRBV27
abundance: NA
len: 19
j_gene: TRBJ2-3
CDR3aa: CASSPTYRLGLAGTDTQYF
CDR3nt: TGTGCCAGCAGTCCGACGTATCGGCTGGGTCTAGCGGGAACCGATACGCAGTATTTT

d_gene: TRBD1
v_gene: TRBV5-1
abundance: NA
len: 15
j_gene: TRBJ2-7
CDR3aa: CASSLGQGLHYEQYF
CDR3nt: TGCGCCAGCAGCTTGGGACAGGGGCTACACTACGAGCAGTACTTC

d_gene: NA
v_gene: TRBV27
abundance: NA
len: 13
j_gene: TRBJ1-2
CDR3aa: CASSLTLTGGYTF
CDR3nt: TGTGCCAGCAGTTTAACACTAACTGGAGGCTACACCTTC

d_gene: NA
v_gene: TRBV19
abundance: NA
len: 13
j_gene: TRBJ1-2
CDR3aa: CASSIGGIYGYTF
CDR3nt: TGTGCCAGTAGTATTGGGGGGATCTATGGCTACACCTTC

d_gene: TRBD2
v_gene: TRBV5-1
abundance: NA
len: 15
j_gene: TRBJ2-7
CDR3aa: CASSLGLAGGYEQYF
CDR3nt: TGCGCCAGCAGCTTGGGACTAGCGGGAGGGTACGAGCAGTACTTC

d_gene: NA
v_gene: TRBV5-4
abundance: NA
len: 15
j_gene: TRBJ1-4
CDR3aa: CASSSEGGAQEKLFF
CDR3nt: TGTGCCAGCAGCTCCGAAGGGGGGGCGCAGGAAAAACTGTTTTTT

d_gene: NA
v_gene: TRBV7-8
abundance: few
len: 15
j_gene: TRBJ1-5
CDR3aa: CASSSQRGPSQPQHF
CDR3nt: TGTGCCAGCAGCTCCCAGCGGGGTCCAAGTCAGCCCCAGCATTTT

d_gene: TRBD1
v_gene: TRBV28
abundance: NA
len: 16
j_gene: TRBJ2-3
CDR3aa: CASSFEGTGTTDTQYF
CDR3nt: TGTGCCAGCAGTTTCGAGGGGACAGGAACCACAGATACGCAGTATTTT

d_gene: NA
v_gene: TRBV12-1
abundance: NA
len: 15
j_gene: TRBJ2-3
CDR3aa: CASSSTSGSTDTQYF
CDR3nt: TGTGCCAGCAGCTCGACTAGCGGGAGCACAGATACGCAGTATTTT

d_gene: TRBD2
v_gene: TRBV7-2
abundance: NA
len: 16
j_gene: TRBJ2-3
CDR3aa: CASSTTSGGWTDTQYF
CDR3nt: TGTGCCAGCAGCACGACTAGCGGGGGTTGGACAGATACGCAGTATTTT

d_gene: NA
v_gene: TRBV6-1
abundance: NA
len: 14
j_gene: TRBJ1-1
CDR3aa: CASLEDITNTEAFF
CDR3nt: TGTGCCAGCCTGGAAGACATAACGAACACTGAAGCTTTCTTT

d_gene: TRBD1
v_gene: TRBV7-8
abundance: NA
len: 15
j_gene: TRBJ2-1
CDR3aa: CASSTDRALYNEQFF
CDR3nt: TGTGCCAGCAGCACCGACAGGGCTCTCTACAATGAGCAGTTCTTC

d_gene: NA
v_gene: TRBV30
abundance: NA
len: 13
j_gene: TRBJ2-1
CDR3aa: CAWRIRGINEQFF
CDR3nt: TGTGCCTGGCGTATCAGGGGAATCAATGAGCAGTTCTTC

d_gene: NA
v_gene: TRBV10-3
abundance: NA
len: 18
j_gene: TRBJ2-3
CDR3aa: CAISESLKRRTSTDTQYF
CDR3nt: TGTGCCATCAGTGAGAGCCTAAAGCGGAGAACTAGCACAGATACGCAGTATTTT

d_gene: TRBD1
v_gene: TRBV25-1
abundance: NA
len: 14
j_gene: TRBJ2-1
CDR3aa: CASSGVKGAYEQFF
CDR3nt: TGTGCCAGCAGTGGCGTGAAGGGGGCCTATGAGCAGTTCTTC

d_gene: TRBD1
v_gene: TRBV29-1
abundance: NA
len: 15
j_gene: TRBJ1-2
CDR3aa: CSVAGGDGANYGYTF
CDR3nt: TGCAGCGTTGCAGGGGGCGATGGAGCTAACTATGGCTACACCTTC

d_gene: NA
v_gene: TRBV27
abundance: NA
len: 14
j_gene: TRBJ1-5
CDR3aa: CASRWGGRNQPQHF
CDR3nt: TGTGCCAGCAGATGGGGAGGGAGAAATCAGCCCCAGCATTTT

d_gene: NA
v_gene: TRBV12-2
abundance: once
len: 19
j_gene: TRBJ2-2
CDR3aa: CASRLKQTSGRTHTGELFF
CDR3nt: TGTGCAAGTCGCTTAAAACAGACTAGCGGGAGGACTCACACCGGGGAGCTGTTTTTT

d_gene: NA
v_gene: TRBV27
abundance: NA
len: 17
j_gene: TRBJ2-1
CDR3aa: CASSPGGGPSSYNEQFF
CDR3nt: TGTGCCAGCAGTCCCGGGGGTGGTCCTAGCTCCTACAATGAGCAGTTCTTC

d_gene: NA
v_gene: TRBV4-2
abundance: NA
len: 12
j_gene: TRBJ1-1
CDR3aa: CASSQGDTQAFF
CDR3nt: TGTGCCAGCAGCCAGGGGGACACCCAAGCTTTCTTT

d_gene: NA
v_gene: TRBV28
abundance: NA
len: 17
j_gene: TRBJ1-2
CDR3aa: CASSLGSGRLIPYGYTF
CDR3nt: TGTGCCAGCAGTTTGGGGTCCGGGAGGCTCATTCCCTATGGCTACACCTTC

d_gene: TRBD1
v_gene: TRBV27
abundance: NA
len: 15
j_gene: TRBJ2-7
CDR3aa: CASSQITGVHYEQYF
CDR3nt: TGTGCCAGCAGTCAAATCACAGGGGTCCACTACGAGCAGTACTTC

d_gene: NA
v_gene: TRBV9
abundance: NA
len: 14
j_gene: TRBJ2-5
CDR3aa: CASSVSGTQETQYF
CDR3nt: TGTGCCAGCAGCGTAAGCGGTACTCAAGAGACCCAGTACTTC